The entry that follows covers one T cell receptor (beta chain) sequence. Its antigen remains unidentified. This sample is part of a study of shared clonotypes between healthy human individuals. Whole-study context: Researchers drew samples from two women and a few men aged 18 to 49. Study-level results: Memory subsets had estimated richness that was generally smaller than that of naive subsets.

The CDR3 is 14 residues long. The germline CDR1 and CDR2 sequences are MDHEN and SYDVKM. The germline V and J ends were trimmed by 6 bases and 10 bases, with 18 bases remaining between them. The DNA input per sorted-subset replicate PCR was about 180 ng, corresponding to some 27,000 T cell genomes. Produced via immunoSEQ multiplex PCR; TCRdb's table is partial and in-frame only. The profile shows around 120,000 clones, about 67% of them singletons. The sample taken for sequencing was memory CD8+ T cells sorted from blood. Subset given: CD45RO+ cells pooled with CCR7-negative TemRA cells. This chain links TRBV28 with TRBJ1-4; D is unresolved. This TCR was sampled from a woman aged 25 to 39 in good health. In DNA, the CDR3 is TGTGCCAGCAGCCCTCGACCTCTGGTGGGAAAACTGTTTTTT. Translated: CASSPRPLVGKLFF.